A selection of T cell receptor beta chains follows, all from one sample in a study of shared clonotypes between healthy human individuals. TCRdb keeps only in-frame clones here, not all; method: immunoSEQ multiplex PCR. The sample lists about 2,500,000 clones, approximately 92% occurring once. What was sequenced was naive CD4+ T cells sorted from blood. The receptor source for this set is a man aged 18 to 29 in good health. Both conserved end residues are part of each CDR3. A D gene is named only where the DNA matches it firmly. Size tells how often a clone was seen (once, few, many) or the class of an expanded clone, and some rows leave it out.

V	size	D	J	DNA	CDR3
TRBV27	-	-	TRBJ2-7	TGTGCCAGCAGTTTATTGGGACGGGGGGCGGCCGAGCAGTACTTC	CASSLLGRGAAEQYF
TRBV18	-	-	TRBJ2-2	TGTGCCAGCTCACCATTGTCGAACACCGGGGAGCTGTTTTTT	CASSPLSNTGELFF
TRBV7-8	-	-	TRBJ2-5	TGTGCCAGCAGCGGGAACCAAGAGACCCAGTACTTC	CASSGNQETQYF
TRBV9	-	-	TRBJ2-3	TGTGCCAGCAGCCTTACCCCCCCGCTGACAGATACGCAGTATTTT	CASSLTPPLTDTQYF
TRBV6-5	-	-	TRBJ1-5	TGTGCCAGCCGACGGGGGAAGAATCAGCCCCAGCATTTT	CASRRGKNQPQHF
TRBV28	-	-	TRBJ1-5	TGTGCCAGCACATTCCAGGGAGGCAATCAGCCCCAGCATTTT	CASTFQGGNQPQHF
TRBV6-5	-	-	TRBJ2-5	TGTGCCAGCAGTTACTCGAGTCTAGTTTCCGAGACCCAGTACTTC	CASSYSSLVSETQYF
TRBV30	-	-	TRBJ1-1	TGTGCCTGGAGTGCTTTCCAGATACAAACAGGTGAAGCTTTCTTT	CAWSAFQIQTGEAFF
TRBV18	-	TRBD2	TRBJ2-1	TGTGCCAGCTCTCTGGGTAGCGGGGGCTACAATGAGCAGTTCTTC	CASSLGSGGYNEQFF
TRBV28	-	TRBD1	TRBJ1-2	TGTGCCAGCAGTTTCCGGGACAGGAATTATGGCTACACCTTC	CASSFRDRNYGYTF
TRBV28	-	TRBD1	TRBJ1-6	TGTGCCAGCAGTGCGCGACAGGGAGCTCTCCACTTT	CASSARQGALHF
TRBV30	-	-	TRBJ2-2	TGTGCCTGCAGGGGAACCGGGGAGCTGTTTTTT	CACRGTGELFF
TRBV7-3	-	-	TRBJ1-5	TGTGCCAGCAGCTTAACAGTAAATCAGCCCCAGCATTTT	CASSLTVNQPQHF
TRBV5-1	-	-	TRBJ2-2	TGCGCCAGCAGCTTTCTAGCTGACACCGGGGAGCTGTTTTTT	CASSFLADTGELFF
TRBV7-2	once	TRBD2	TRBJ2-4	TGTGCCAGCACCGGGCTTGGGACTAGCGGTCTTGGCTTC	CASTGLGTSGLGF
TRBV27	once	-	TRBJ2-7	TGTGCCAGCAGTTTAGGGCCACAGGGCTCCTCCTACGAGCAGTACTTC	CASSLGPQGSSYEQYF
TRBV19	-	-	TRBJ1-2	TGTGCCAGTAGTATGAAGGGCCCCTCTTATGGCTACACCTTC	CASSMKGPSYGYTF
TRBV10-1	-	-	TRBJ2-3	TGCGCCAGCAGGGCCAGCGGAACAGATACGCAGTATTTT	CASRASGTDTQYF
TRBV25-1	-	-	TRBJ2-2	TGTGCCAGCAAGGGTGTAGGGAGGACCGGGGAGCTGTTTTTT	CASKGVGRTGELFF
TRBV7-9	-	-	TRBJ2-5	TGTGCCAGCAGCTCCAGCCGGGACTCCCTACTTATACAAGAGACCCAGTACTTC	CASSSSRDSLLIQETQYF
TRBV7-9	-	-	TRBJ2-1	TGTGCCAGCAGTTCCGCCGCGACCACCGGGTACAATGAGCAGTTCTTC	CASSSAATTGYNEQFF
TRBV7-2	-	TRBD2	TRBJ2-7	TGTGCCAGCAGCCGCGCTAGCGGGAGCTACGAGCAGTACTTC	CASSRASGSYEQYF
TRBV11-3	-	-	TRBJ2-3	TGTGCCAGCACCTCAGGGGAGCCCACAGATACGCAGTATTTT	CASTSGEPTDTQYF
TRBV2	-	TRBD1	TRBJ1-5	TGTGCCAGCAGCGGGACAGGGATTGGCAATCAGCCCCAGCATTTT	CASSGTGIGNQPQHF
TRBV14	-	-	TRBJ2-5	TGTGCCAGCAGCCAAGGGCCCGGGTCAGAGACCCAGTACTTC	CASSQGPGSETQYF
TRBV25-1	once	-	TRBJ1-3	TGTGCCATAGATACGGGTTCTGGAAACACCATATATTTT	CAIDTGSGNTIYF
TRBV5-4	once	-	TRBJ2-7	TGTGCCAGCAGCCTCCCCTGGAAGGACGGCGAGCAGTACTTC	CASSLPWKDGEQYF
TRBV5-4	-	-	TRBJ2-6	TGTGCCAGCAGCTTGGGGGGGTCCCTGGTCTCTGGGGCCAACGTCCTGACTTTC	CASSLGGSLVSGANVLTF
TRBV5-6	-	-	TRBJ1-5	TGTGCCAGCAGCACGGCAGTGCAGCCCCAGCATTTT	CASSTAVQPQHF
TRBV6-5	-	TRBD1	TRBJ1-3	TGTGCCAGCAGTTATTTCGGGACAGGCTCTGGAAACACCATATATTTT	CASSYFGTGSGNTIYF
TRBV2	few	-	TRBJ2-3	TGTGCCAGCAGCGAGTTGGGACTTAACACAGATACGCAGTATTTT	CASSELGLNTDTQYF
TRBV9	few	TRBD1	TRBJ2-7	TGTGCCAGCAGCGAAGGACAGGGCTCCTACGAGCAGTACTTC	CASSEGQGSYEQYF
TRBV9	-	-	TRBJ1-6	TGTGCCAGCAGAGGCTCCTATAATTCACCCCTCCACTTT	CASRGSYNSPLHF
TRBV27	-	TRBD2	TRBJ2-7	TGTGCCAGCAAACTAGCGGGAGGCAACTCCTACGAGCAGTACTTC	CASKLAGGNSYEQYF
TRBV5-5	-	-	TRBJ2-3	TGTGCCAGCAGCACGGAAGGGTTTCTCACAGATACGCAGTATTTT	CASSTEGFLTDTQYF
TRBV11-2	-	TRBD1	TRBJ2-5	TGTGCCAGCAGCCCCGACAGGGTAAATAGATTAGAGACCCAGTACTTC	CASSPDRVNRLETQYF